This passage covers 12 T cell receptor beta chains from one sample sequenced in a study of blood T cell repertoires in COVID-19. Assay: immunoSEQ multiplex PCR; the TCRdb copy retains only in-frame clones and omits some. Of 100,000 to 150,000 clones listed, 75% to 90% are singletons. The sequencing sample was made of peripheral blood. Receptor source: a woman between 65 and 79 years old with acute or convalescent COVID-19.

This chain uses TRBV11-3 with TRBJ2-7, with no clear D. Germline CDR1 reads SGHNT; CDR2 reads YENEEA. V was cut by 5 bases and J by 0 bases, with 5 bases left in between. This CDR3 is built from 12 residues. The CDR3 nucleotides are TGTGCCAGCAGCCCGAGCTCCTACGAGCAGTACTTC. Amino acids: CASSPSSYEQYF.

The chain joins TRBV28 to TRBJ2-3; D uncertain. Per germline, CDR1 MDHEN and CDR2 SYDVKM. The CDR3 is 13 residues long. Trimming took off 5 bases at V and 4 bases at J, with 10 bases between the two ends. The CDR3 here is CASSTRLPDTQYF. The CDR3, as DNA: TGTGCCAGCAGTACCCGACTCCCAGATACGCAGTATTTT.

The chain employs TRBV2 and TRBJ1-6; D unresolved. CDR3 size: 14 residues. Trimming removed 4 bases at V and 9 bases at J, with 13 bases between. CDR1 and CDR2 from the germline V gene are SNHLY and FYNNEI. CDR3 sequence reads: CASSVTLPSSPLHF. The CDR3 DNA sequence: TGTGCCAGCAGTGTCACATTGCCCTCTTCACCCCTCCACTTT.

This chain uses TRBV5-1 with TRBJ1-1; D perhaps matches TRBD1 (5 bases). Germline assignment: CDR1 SGHRS and CDR2 YFSETQ. The CDR3 spans 14 residues. V was cut by 2 bases and J by 5 bases, with 13 bases left in between. CDR3 in DNA: TGCGCCAGCAGCTTCCAGGGCGGGGAAACTGAAGCTTTCTTT. It yields the protein CASSFQGGETEAFF. The entire variable domain, with the rest obtained from reference TRBV5-1 and TRBJ1-1, is as follows: KAGVTQTPRYLIKTRGQQVTLSCSPISGHRSVSWYQQTPGQGLQFLFEYFSETQRNKGNFPGRFSGRQFSNSRSEMNVSTLELGDSALYLCASSFQGGETEAFFGQGTRLTVV.

V is TRBV14 and J is TRBJ2-3, with 9 bases matching TRBD2. Germline V CDR1 and CDR2: SGHDN, FVKESK. The CDR3 length is 17 residues. Trimming at V came to 4 bases and at J to 1 base, leaving 9 bases not matched to a gene. CDR3 amino acids: CASSPITSGHRTDTQYF. The CDR3 DNA is TGTGCCAGCAGCCCAATAACTAGCGGGCATCGCACAGATACGCAGTATTTT.

The chain recombines TRBV4-1 with TRBJ1-5; D is uncertain. V lost 0 bases and J 7 bases, leaving 7 bases between the germline ends. Per germline, CDR1 MGHRA and CDR2 YSYEKL. The CDR3 runs to 13 residues. In DNA form, the CDR3 reads TGCGCCAGCAGCCAAGATCGGTTCCAGCCCCAGCATTTT. Amino acids: CASSQDRFQPQHF.

The gene calls are TRBV2 and TRBJ1-2; D is unclear. The V gene's germline CDR1 is SNHLY and CDR2 FYNNEI. Trimming pared 1 base from V and 2 bases from J, leaving 8 bases between. This CDR3 has 14 residues. The CDR3 reads CASSEDPGNYGYTF. Here the CDR3 DNA reads TGTGCCAGCAGTGAAGATCCAGGAAACTATGGCTACACCTTC.

V is TRBV7-2 and J is TRBJ1-1; D is perhaps TRBD1 (5 bases). CDR1 is SGHTA, CDR2 FQGNSA, per germline. Trimming cost V 4 bases and J 8 bases, with 17 bases left between them. This CDR3 spans 14 amino acids. CDR3 coding DNA: TGTGCCAGCAGCTCGGGACCTCGGGGGGGGGAAGCTTTCTTT. It yields the protein CASSSGPRGGEAFF.

The chain couples TRBV5-1 to TRBJ2-7; TRBD1 is a possible D gene (6 bases). The CDR3 is 15 amino acids. CDR1 SGHRS and CDR2 YFSETQ come from the germline V gene. V lost 3 bases to trimming and J lost 6 bases, with 19 bases between them. The CDR3 loop is CASSWRTGTPREQYF. The CDR3, as DNA: TGCGCCAGCAGCTGGCGTACAGGGACCCCCCGCGAGCAGTACTTC.

The chain is built from TRBV20-1 and TRBJ2-5; 8 nucleotides line up with TRBD1. V lost 3 bases to trimming and J lost 5 bases; unmatched junction nucleotides: 5. The CDR3 is 13 residues long. Germline CDR1 is DFQATT and CDR2 is SNEGSKA (reference sequence). The CDR3 sequence: CSASAGGEETQYF. CDR3 nucleotides: TGCAGTGCTAGTGCAGGGGGCGAGGAGACCCAGTACTTC.

The J gene is TRBJ1-2, the V gene TRBV5-6; 9 bases are a match to TRBD1. The V gene end was trimmed by 2 bases and the J gene end by 2 bases; junction bases not matched to a gene: 7. The CDR3 has 16 amino acids. Germline CDR1 reads SGHDT; CDR2 reads YYEEEE. CDR3 region: CASSFNNRGRNYGYTF. DNA of the CDR3: TGTGCCAGCAGCTTTAACAACAGGGGGCGAAACTATGGCTACACCTTC.

V usage is TRBV5-1 and J usage is TRBJ1-2; weak D call: TRBD1 (6 bases). V shed 3 bases and J shed 0 bases, with 15 bases lying between them. Germline V gives CDR1 SGHRS, CDR2 YFSETQ. This CDR3 is built from 16 residues. This CDR3 reads CASSYVRDTTNYGYTF. Written as DNA, the CDR3 is TGCGCCAGCAGCTACGTCCGGGACACCACTAACTATGGCTACACCTTC.